The clone carrying this T cell receptor beta chain was counted many times. TCRdb passed the 5' RACE reads through MiXCR, listing each CDR3 protein once. Here the sample spans around 100,000 distinct CDR3 sequences, 15% to 20% being singletons. The data stem from a study of T cells of healthy individuals. Trimming removed 4 bases from V and 1 base from J, with 12 bases in between. The length of the CDR3 is 15 residues. CDR1 is MDHEN and CDR2 is SYDVKM in the germline V gene. This receptor was taken from a human donor in good health. This sequence joins TRBV28 and TRBJ2-3, with D possibly TRBD1 on 6 matching bases. CDR3 protein: CASSSNSGGTDTQYF. The CDR3 DNA follows: TGTGCCAGCAGTTCGAATTCAGGGGGCACAGATACGCAGTATTTT.